The 15 T cell receptor beta chains below all came from one sample that was sequenced in a study of control samples from healthy donors and cancer patients. TCRdb's table, derived via immunoSEQ multiplex PCR, lists solely in-frame clones and lacks some. This sample has about 73,000 clones, with roughly 92% found just once. The sequenced material came from blood. These receptors all stem from a woman aged 40 to 49 in good health.

J is TRBJ1-5 and V is TRBV19; D is uncertain. V dropped 8 bases and J dropped 3 bases, with 17 bases sitting between them. Germline V gives CDR1 LNHDA, CDR2 SQIVND (reference sequence). The CDR3 consists of 15 residues. The DNA of the CDR3 is TGTGCCAGTTCCCGGGCCAAGACTTACAATCAGCCCCAGCATTTT. Amino acids: CASSRAKTYNQPQHF.

The rearrangement uses TRBV7-3 and TRBJ2-6, with a possible D match to TRBD1 (6 bases). The V end lost 4 bases, the J end lost 2 bases, and 12 bases lay between the germline ends. The CDR3 consists of 16 residues. Germline V gene data show CDR1 as SGHTA and CDR2 as FQGTGA. CDR3 residues: CASSYTGFAGANVLTF. For the CDR3, the DNA is TGTGCCAGCAGCTATACAGGGTTTGCTGGGGCCAACGTCCTGACTTTC.

The genes are TRBV27 and TRBJ2-1; no clear D gene. Trimming removed 6 bases at V and 0 bases at J, with 9 bases between. The CDR3 loop spans 14 amino acids. Germline V gives CDR1 MNHEY, CDR2 SMNVEV (reference sequence). This CDR3 reads CASRENLSYNEQFF. The CDR3, as DNA: TGTGCCAGCAGAGAAAACCTCTCCTACAATGAGCAGTTCTTC.

The chain carries TRBV15 and TRBJ2-3; the D gene could be TRBD1 or TRBD2 (6 bases each). The V and J ends lost 9 bases and 3 bases respectively, with 25 bases between them. Germline V gene lookup returns CDR1 LNHNV and CDR2 YYDKDF (reference sequence). The length of the CDR3 is 17 residues. CDR3 sequence reads: CATMEGGRGLATDTQYF. As DNA, the CDR3 is TGTGCCACGATGGAGGGGGGCAGGGGCCTAGCTACAGATACGCAGTATTTT.

The CDR3 is CASSLNGYMNTEAFF. The CDR3 DNA reads TGTGCCAGCAGCTTGAACGGATACATGAACACTGAAGCTTTCTTT. The rearrangement links TRBV11-3 to TRBJ1-1; no clear D. The CDR3 has 15 residues. V was trimmed by 3 bases and J by 0 bases, leaving 11 bases between them. CDR1 and CDR2 from the germline V gene are SGHNT and YENEEA.

This sequence joins TRBV23-1 and TRBJ2-2, with D perhaps matching TRBD1 (5 bases). TRBV23-1 counts as an open reading frame of uncertain function. V lost 0 bases and J lost 6, with 5 bases in between. The CDR3 runs to 13 residues. The CDR3, as DNA: TGCGCCAGCAGTCAATCAGGGGCCGGGGAGCTGTTTTTT. Protein: CASSQSGAGELFF.

This clone was detected once. The chain has TRBV10-1 and TRBJ1-2; possibly TRBD1 for D (6 bases). CDR1 is WNHNN and CDR2 is SYGVQD in the germline V gene (reference sequence). CDR3 length: 16 amino acids. V was trimmed by 3 bases and J by 0 bases, leaving 14 bases between them. The CDR3 spells CASSDCYRVANYGYTF. CDR3 bases: TGCGCCAGCAGTGACTGTTACAGGGTCGCTAACTATGGCTACACCTTC.

The chain links TRBV15 to TRBJ2-7; 15 bases agree with TRBD2. The CDR3 runs to 17 residues. Unmatched junction bases numbered 14, after V lost 6 bases and J lost 8 bases. Looked up from germline, CDR1 is LNHNV and CDR2 is YYDKDF (reference sequence). CDR3 nucleotide sequence: TGTGCCACCAGTTCACCGGGACTAGCGGGAGGAAGGTGGAAGCAGTACTTC. Its protein product is CATSSPGLAGGRWKQYF.

The chain links TRBV7-9 to TRBJ2-1, with 9 positions matching TRBD1. V shed 3 bases, J shed 4 bases, and the junction held 7 bases outside the gene matches. The CDR3 loop spans 16 amino acids. Germline V gene sequence: CDR1 SEHNR, CDR2 FQNEAQ (reference sequence). The CDR3 sequence is CASSFRGQGLYNEQFF. Here the CDR3 DNA reads TGTGCCAGCAGCTTTAGGGGACAGGGTCTATACAATGAGCAGTTCTTC.

The rearrangement joins TRBV29-1 to TRBJ2-7, with 8 bases lining up with TRBD1. Germline lookup yields CDR1 SQVTM and CDR2 ANQGSEA. The CDR3 runs 13 residues. After removal of 6 bases from V and 2 bases from J, the junction contained 6 bases not matched to a gene. The CDR3 reads CSVGGQGPYEQYF. CDR3 DNA: TGCAGCGTCGGCGGACAGGGTCCCTACGAGCAGTACTTC.

The V and J genes are TRBV18 and TRBJ1-5; TRBD1 matches 8 bases. CDR1 and CDR2 from the germline V gene are KGHSH and LQKENI. Germline trimming cut 3 bases from V and 9 bases from J; bases unmatched to any gene: 13. This CDR3 contains 16 residues. The CDR3: CASSPGQGPSQRPQHF. Here the CDR3 DNA reads TGTGCCAGCTCACCTGGACAGGGCCCCTCTCAACGGCCCCAGCATTTT.

The rearrangement uses TRBV6-4 and TRBJ1-5; 10 bases are shared with TRBD1. The trim removed 4 bases at V and 7 bases at J, leaving 4 bases unmatched. Germline CDR1 reads MRHNA; CDR2 reads SNTAGT. The CDR3 runs to 14 residues. Here the CDR3 DNA reads TGTGCCAGCAGTGTCGGGACAGGGGAACAGCCCCAGCATTTT. The encoded protein is CASSVGTGEQPQHF.

V usage is TRBV9 and J usage is TRBJ1-6; D unresolved. V dropped 0 bases and J dropped 6 bases, with 7 bases sitting between them. Per the germline V gene, CDR1 is SGDLS and CDR2 is YYNGEE. This CDR3 is 14 amino acids long. CDR3 in amino acids: CASSVEGSNSPLHF. In DNA, the CDR3 is TGTGCCAGCAGCGTAGAAGGCAGTAATTCACCCCTCCACTTT.

The gene calls are TRBV6-5 and TRBJ1-5; D possibly corresponds to TRBD1 (5 bases). V lost 2 bases, J lost 6 bases, and 14 bases lay in between. The germline V gene has CDR1 MNHEY and CDR2 SVGAGI. The CDR3 covers 15 residues. DNA for the CDR3: TGTGCCAGCAGTTACGATACGGGGGGAGGTCAGCCCCAGCATTTT. Its protein is CASSYDTGGGQPQHF.

The chain combines TRBV30 with TRBJ1-2; D is possibly TRBD1 (6 bases). V was clipped by 3 bases and J by 5 bases, with 10 bases between them. Looked up from germline, CDR1 is GTSNPN and CDR2 is SVGIG (reference sequence). The CDR3 sequence is 12 residues long. CDR3 sequence: CAWREQGYGYTF. CDR3 bases: TGTGCCTGGAGGGAACAGGGATATGGCTACACCTTC.